Each of the 20 T cell receptor beta chains below was sequenced from the same sample in a study of molecular identifiers for immune sequencing clone quantification. From the PCR reads, TCRdb called clonotypes with MiXCR, one entry per CDR3 protein. The data show 85,000 to 100,000 distinct CDR3 sequences, roughly 24% seen once. The sample consisted of naive CD8+ T cells from blood, with Jurkat cell RNA spiked in. Described subset: FACS-sorted CD8+CD4-CCR7+CD45RA+ naive T cells. The origin of the receptors is a human donor in good health. Some libraries in this study had Jurkat cell RNA spiked in.

The table lists this clonotype with many counts. The chain has TRBV6-1 and TRBJ1-1; TRBD1 might be the D (5 bases). Trimming took 1 base from V and 5 from J, leaving 14 bases between them. CDR1 MNHNS and CDR2 SASEGT come from the germline V gene. The CDR3 covers 15 residues. This CDR3 reads CASSEEGRVWTEAFF. CDR3 nucleotide sequence: TGTGCCAGCAGTGAAGAGGGGAGGGTTTGGACTGAAGCTTTCTTT.

This clonotype was detected many times. The chain has TRBV28 and TRBJ2-3; 9 positions agree with TRBD2. CDR1 is MDHEN and CDR2 is SYDVKM in the germline V gene. CDR3 size: 16 residues. The ends lost 1 base at V and 6 bases at J; junction bases unmatched: 8. CDR3 sequence: CASSLFLSGSRDTQYF. For the CDR3, the DNA is TGTGCCAGCAGTTTATTCCTTAGCGGGAGTAGGGATACGCAGTATTTT.

In this sample, this clonotype turned up many times. The chain recombines TRBV5-6 with TRBJ1-4; D is unclear. V lost 2 bases and J lost 4, with 15 bases in between. The CDR3 consists of 16 residues. Per germline, CDR1 SGHDT and CDR2 YYEEEE. As DNA, the CDR3 is TGTGCCAGCAGCTTTGGACCGACGACACTTAATGAAAAACTGTTTTTT. Its protein is CASSFGPTTLNEKLFF.

This clonotype has ten or more counts. The genes are TRBV5-1 and TRBJ2-3; D gene ambiguous. Trimming cost V 10 bases and J 0 bases, with 12 bases left between them. Germline CDR1 and CDR2: SGHRS and YFSETQ. CDR3 size: 13 residues. CDR3 loop: CAASRTSTDTQYF. The CDR3 DNA reads TGCGCCGCATCACGAACTAGCACAGATACGCAGTATTTT.

This clonotype was seen at least ten times. CDR3 DNA: TGTGCCAGCAGCTCCTCCTTTAGGACAGGGGGCCCAACTAATGAAAAACTGTTTTTT. It yields the protein CASSSSFRTGGPTNEKLFF. The chain has TRBV7-9 and TRBJ1-4, with 11 bases lining up with TRBD1. Trimming cost V 4 bases and J 0 bases; bases outside gene matches: 10. This CDR3 spans 19 amino acids. From germline, CDR1 is SEHNR and CDR2 FQNEAQ (reference sequence). Variable domain in full (rest from reference TRBV7-9 and TRBJ1-4): DTGVSQNPRHKITKRGQNVTFRCDPISEHNRLYWYRQTLGQGPEFLTYFQNEAQLEKSRLLSDRFSAERPKGSFSTLEIQRTEQGDSAMYLCASSSSFRTGGPTNEKLFFGSGTQLSVL.

This clonotype was observed at least ten times. The V call is TRBV19, the J call TRBJ1-1; D is possibly TRBD1 (5 bases). This CDR3 is built from 14 residues. The V and J ends lost 7 bases and 1 base respectively, with 13 bases between them. Germline V CDR1 and CDR2: LNHDA, SQIVND (reference sequence). CDR3 residues: CASTLGGTNTEAFF. DNA for the CDR3: TGTGCCAGTACCCTAGGCGGGACGAACACTGAAGCTTTCTTT. Drawing the rest from reference TRBV19 and TRBJ1-1, the complete variable domain is DGGITQSPKYLFRKEGQNVTLSCEQNLNHDAMYWYRQDPGQGLRLIYYSQIVNDFQKGDIAEGYSVSREKKESFPLTVTSAQKNPTAFYLCASTLGGTNTEAFFGQGTRLTVV.

In DNA form, the CDR3 reads TGTGCCAGCAGCTCACCGGGGGGCGGCACTGAAGCTTTCTTT. Amino acid sequence: CASSSPGGGTEAFF. This chain joins TRBV11-1 and TRBJ1-1; a possible D gene is TRBD1 (6 bases). The CDR3 has 14 amino acids. The V end was cut by 4 bases, the J end by 4 bases, with 13 bases between. Germline assignment: CDR1 SGHAT and CDR2 FQDESV (reference sequence).

The table lists this clonotype with many counts. The CDR3 protein is CSGSPGQGLWNTEAFF. The CDR3, as DNA: TGCAGTGGCAGCCCGGGACAGGGTCTTTGGAACACTGAAGCTTTCTTT. The chain combines TRBV20-1 with TRBJ1-1; 9 positions match TRBD1. The CDR3 runs to 16 residues. CDR1 is DFQATT, CDR2 SNEGSKA, per germline (reference sequence). The V segment lost 7 bases and the J segment 1 base; nucleotides outside the gene matches: 13.

To note about this clonotype: This may stem from a read error, because a much larger clone lies one nucleotide away. V usage is TRBV15 and J usage is TRBJ1-1; no clear D. The germline gives CDR1 LNHNV, CDR2 YYDKDF (reference sequence). This CDR3 comprises 14 residues. The CDR3 DNA sequence: TGTGCCACCAGCATCGGTGGTCGGAGCACTGAAGCTTCCTTT. Amino acids: CATSIGGRSTEASF. Using reference TRBV15 and TRBJ1-1 for the parts outside the CDR3, the full variable domain is DAMVIQNPRYQVTQFGKPVTLSCSQTLNHNVMYWYQQKSSQAPKLLFHYYDKDFNNEADTPDNFQSRRPNTSFCFLDIRSPGLGDTAMYLCATSIGGRSTEASFGQGTRLTVV.

This clonotype was detected ten times or more. The chain employs TRBV3-1 and TRBJ2-3; 7 nucleotides align to TRBD2. Germline values: CDR1 LGHDT, CDR2 YNNKEL (reference sequence). The CDR3 totals 13 residues. V lost 8 bases and J lost 3; bases outside the gene matches: 5. The CDR3: CASRGEGTDTQYF. The CDR3 DNA sequence: TGTGCCAGCCGCGGGGAGGGGACAGATACGCAGTATTTT.

This clonotype was counted many times. J is TRBJ1-6 and V is TRBV7-6; the match to TRBD1 covers 7 bases. The CDR3 length is 16 residues. V shed 5 bases and J 5 bases; nucleotides not matched to a gene: 9. Germline V gene sequence: CDR1 SGHVS, CDR2 FNYEAQ. The chain's CDR3 is CASSDTGTANNSPLHF. The CDR3 bases are TGTGCCAGCAGCGACACGGGGACAGCCAATAATTCACCCCTCCACTTT.

This clonotype came up many times. The chain employs TRBV6-6 and TRBJ1-1, with D perhaps matching TRBD1 (6 bases). Germline lookup yields CDR1 MNHNY and CDR2 SVGAGI (reference sequence). The CDR3 spans 11 residues. V was clipped by 6 bases and J by 6 bases, with 8 bases between them. This CDR3 reads CASSRQAEAFF. The CDR3 DNA sequence: TGTGCCAGCAGCCGACAGGCTGAAGCTTTCTTT.

This clonotype was found many times. For the CDR3, the DNA is TGTGCCAGCAGTTACTCAGGATCAAAGTACTTC. It encodes CASSYSGSKYF. This sequence joins TRBV6-2 or TRBV6-3 and TRBJ2-4; D unresolved. Germline V CDR1 and CDR2: MNHEY, SVGEGT. V dropped 0 bases and J dropped 14 bases, with 8 bases sitting between them. There are 11 residues in the CDR3.

For this clonotype: With a much larger clone just one base away, this may be a read error. This likely comes from a read error, as the CDR3 has no conserved phenylalanine or tryptophan at its end. CDR3: CAWSWGPGELFL. The CDR3 coding sequence is TGTGCCTGGAGTTGGGGGCCCGGGGAGCTGTTTTTG. J is TRBJ2-2 and V is TRBV30; a possible D gene is TRBD1 (6 bases). The CDR3 consists of 12 residues. Deletions cut 2 bases from V and 6 bases from J, with 7 bases between. Per germline, CDR1 GTSNPN and CDR2 SVGIG (reference sequence).

This clonotype was picked up a small number of times. The chain recombines TRBV12-3 or TRBV12-4 with TRBJ2-5; TRBD2 is a possible D gene (5 bases). The V end lost 7 bases, the J end lost 6 bases, and 21 bases lay between the germline ends. The CDR3 has 15 residues. DNA of the CDR3: TGTGCCAGCACCTCCTACGACGGAAGCGGAAAGACCCAGTACTTC. As protein: CASTSYDGSGKTQYF.

This clonotype was counted ten times or more. The J gene is TRBJ2-7, the V gene TRBV20-1, with 10 positions matching TRBD2. Trimming took 0 bases from V and 9 from J; bases not matched to a gene: 11. In germline, CDR1 is DFQATT, CDR2 SNEGSKA (reference sequence). This CDR3 is 15 amino acids long. Here the CDR3 reads CSARDFPSGSMAQYF. CDR3 nucleotide sequence: TGCAGTGCTAGAGATTTTCCTAGCGGGAGTATGGCGCAGTACTTC.

The sample holds a few counts of this clonotype. The genes are TRBV7-9 and TRBJ1-6; D is perhaps TRBD1 (6 bases). Deletions cut 5 bases from V and 6 bases from J, with 20 bases between. CDR1 is SEHNR and CDR2 is FQNEAQ in the germline V gene (reference sequence). The CDR3 length is 17 residues. CDR3 coding DNA: TGTGCCAGCAGCCCCCCAAGGGGGACGCCTTCTAATTCACCCCTCCACTTT. It yields the protein CASSPPRGTPSNSPLHF.

This clonotype occurred many times. The chain links TRBV19 to TRBJ2-7, with a weak D call TRBD2 (6 bases). CDR3 length equals 14 residues. Trimming pared 6 bases from V and 3 bases from J, leaving 15 bases between. CDR1 is LNHDA, CDR2 SQIVND, per germline (reference sequence). CDR3 residues: CASSPGLGGYEQYF. The CDR3 nucleotides are TGTGCCAGTAGCCCGGGCTTGGGGGGCTACGAGCAGTACTTC.

To note about this clonotype: One junction end does not reproduce the germline sequence, and a read error may be involved. The chain employs TRBV19 and TRBJ1-1; TRBD1 is a possible D gene (5 bases). The CDR3 spans 13 residues. From germline, CDR1 is LNHDA and CDR2 SQIVND (reference sequence). CDR3 in amino acids: CARSIGTYTEAFF. As DNA, the CDR3 is TGTGCCAGAAGTATCGGGACTTACACTGAAGCTTTCTTT.

This clonotype was picked up many times. This sequence joins TRBV15 and TRBJ1-5, with D unclear. This CDR3 is 17 amino acids long. Germline CDR1 reads LNHNV; CDR2 reads YYDKDF (reference sequence). Trimming removed 0 bases from V and 4 bases from J, with 16 bases in between. DNA of the CDR3: TGTGCCACCAGCAGAGATGCCGACGCGGTCGTGAATCAGCCCCAGCATTTT. Its translation is CATSRDADAVVNQPQHF. Based on the CDR3 plus reference TRBV15 and TRBJ1-5, the full variable domain is DAMVIQNPRYQVTQFGKPVTLSCSQTLNHNVMYWYQQKSSQAPKLLFHYYDKDFNNEADTPDNFQSRRPNTSFCFLDIRSPGLGDTAMYLCATSRDADAVVNQPQHFGDGTRLSIL.